These 18 T cell receptor beta chains came from one sample sequenced in a study of neurological immune-mediated disorders (dated by TCRdb to the late 2010s). Libraries came from 5' RACE. Sequencing relied on an Illumina HiSeq 2500. TCRdb passed the public sequencing reads through fastp at Q25 and MiXCR, retaining productive beta sequences. One record per CDR3 amino acid sequence lists the most common genes and DNA. The sample table lists fewer than 30,000 distinct CDR3 sequences, under 25% of them with a count of one. The top ten clones comprise roughly 17% of the sample. Material: PBMCs. These receptors were collected from a woman aged 60-70 years in good health.

This clonotype was recorded at least ten times. The CDR3, as DNA: TGCGCCAGCAGCCCTGGAGGGAATAGCAATCAGCCCCAGCATTTT. This translates into CASSPGGNSNQPQHF. The J gene is TRBJ1-5, the V gene TRBV5-1; no definite D call. Germline CDR1 SGHRS, CDR2 YFSETQ. This CDR3 has 15 residues. Trimming stripped 4 bases from V and 0 bases from J, with 11 bases between. The variable domain in full, with the rest retrieved from reference TRBV5-1 and TRBJ1-5, is KAGVTQTPRYLIKTRGQQVTLSCSPISGHRSVSWYQQTPGQGLQFLFEYFSETQRNKGNFPGRFSGRQFSNSRSEMNVSTLELGDSALYLCASSPGGNSNQPQHFGDGTRLSIL.

This clonotype appeared many times. The chain recombines TRBV10-3 with TRBJ2-3; 8 bases map to TRBD1. Looked up from germline, CDR1 is ENHRY and CDR2 is SYGVKD. This CDR3 contains 14 residues. Losses at the gene ends were 5 bases for V and 3 bases for J; bases not matched to a gene: 4. The chain's CDR3 is CAISTDRDTDTQYF. CDR3 coding DNA: TGTGCCATCAGTACGGACAGGGATACAGATACGCAGTATTTT.

This clonotype showed up many times. The CDR3 bases are TGTGCCAGCAGCTTCCCCGGGACTAGTCCAACTCTAGCAGAGACCCAGTACTTC. This gives the protein CASSFPGTSPTLAETQYF. The chain links TRBV7-2 to TRBJ2-5, with 8 bases lining up with TRBD2. Germline V gene lookup returns CDR1 SGHTA and CDR2 FQGNSA. V was pared by 3 bases and J by 4 bases, with 16 bases of the junction left unmatched. There are 18 residues in the CDR3.

This clonotype was counted at least ten times. This chain uses TRBV7-9 with TRBJ1-2, with D maybe TRBD1 (5 bases). This CDR3 contains 13 residues. The V end lost 3 bases, the J end lost 8 bases, and 13 bases lay between the germline ends. CDR1 is SEHNR, CDR2 FQNEAQ, per germline (reference sequence). As DNA, the CDR3 is TGTGCCAGCAGCTTTGGCAGGGAGGGCGGCTACACCTTC. Translated: CASSFGREGGYTF.

This clonotype was seen ten or more times. The chain links TRBV5-4 to TRBJ2-7; 9 nucleotides align to TRBD1. In germline, CDR1 is SGHNT, CDR2 YYREEE (reference sequence). Trimming cost V 4 bases and J 1 base; bases outside gene matches: 6. CDR3 length equals 15 residues. CDR3 sequence: CASSHSGTGSYEQYF. The CDR3 nucleotides are TGTGCCAGCAGCCACTCCGGGACAGGGTCCTACGAGCAGTACTTC.

The table lists this clonotype with many counts. The chain has TRBV3-1 and TRBJ1-5; 8 bases are a match to TRBD1. This CDR3 has 16 residues. V was pared by 0 bases and J by 4 bases, with 5 bases of the junction left unmatched. Germline CDR1 is LGHDT and CDR2 is YNNKEL (reference sequence). In DNA, the CDR3 is TGTGCCAGCAGCCAAGACTGGACAGGGACGAATCAGCCCCAGCATTTT. Encoded protein: CASSQDWTGTNQPQHF.

This clonotype was counted at least ten times. J is TRBJ2-7 and V is TRBV9; D remains ambiguous. Trimming took off 8 bases at V and 2 bases at J, with 14 bases between the two ends. CDR3 length equals 13 residues. Germline V CDR1 and CDR2: SGDLS, YYNGEE. DNA for the CDR3: TGTGCCAGTAGCCTGGAGTCGGCCTACGAGCAGTACTTC. Protein sequence: CASSLESAYEQYF.

This clonotype was picked up many times. In DNA, the CDR3 is TGTGCCAGCAGCCTCACGGGGACAGGTTCGTACGAGCAGTACTTC. Protein product: CASSLTGTGSYEQYF. V usage is TRBV6-2 or TRBV6-3 and J usage is TRBJ2-7; 8 nucleotides line up with TRBD1. Germline assignment: CDR1 MNHEY and CDR2 SVGEGT. This CDR3 has 15 residues. The ends lost 6 bases at V and 4 bases at J; junction bases unmatched: 11.

This chain connects TRBV7-2 to TRBJ2-5, with D possibly TRBD1 on 7 matching bases. Trimming shortened V by 7 bases and J by 3 bases, and 12 bases separated the two germline ends. CDR3 size: 13 residues. In germline, CDR1 is SGHTA, CDR2 FQGNSA. The DNA for the CDR3 is TGTGCCAGCAAACTCAGGGGGGAAGAGACCCAGTACTTC. It translates to CASKLRGEETQYF.

This clonotype was counted ten times or more. The chain couples TRBV5-1 to TRBJ2-7, with no clear D. The CDR3 has 13 residues. Germline CDR1 reads SGHRS; CDR2 reads YFSETQ. V was shortened by 1 base and J by 0 bases, with 5 bases between the two germline ends. In nucleotides, the CDR3 is TGCGCCAGCAGCTTGAAAAGCTCCTACGAGCAGTACTTC. Protein: CASSLKSSYEQYF.

The chain combines TRBV29-1 with TRBJ1-2; the D is unclear. The germline gives CDR1 SQVTM, CDR2 ANQGSEA. CDR3 length: 10 residues. CDR3 nucleotide sequence: TGCGGATCCCCACCCCATGGCTACACCTTC. Encoded protein: CGSPPHGYTF.

Turning to this clonotype: At one end the junction does not follow the germline gene, possibly because of a read error. The chain is built from TRBV5-1 and TRBJ1-5; TRBD1 matches at 8 bases. This CDR3 has 15 residues. CDR1 SGHRS and CDR2 YFSETQ come from the germline V gene. CDR3 protein: CASSLETGVNHPQHF. In nucleotides, the CDR3 is TGCGCCAGCAGCTTGGAGACAGGGGTCAATCACCCCCAGCATTTT. The full variable domain, in which reference TRBV5-1 and TRBJ1-5 provide the parts outside the CDR3, is KAGVTQTPRYLIKTRGQQVTLSCSPISGHRSVSWYQQTPGQGLQFLFEYFSETQRNKGNFPGRFSGRQFSNSRSEMNVSTLELGDSALYLCASSLETGVNHPQHFGDGTRLSIL.

The chain combines TRBV7-2 with TRBJ2-7, with 7 bases lining up with TRBD1. The CDR3 runs to 15 residues. Germline-derived CDR1 and CDR2 are SGHTA and FQGNSA. Trimming cost V 6 bases and J 0 bases; bases outside gene matches: 8. The CDR3, as DNA: TGTGCCAGCAGTTGGCCGGGACAGCCCTCCTACGAGCAGTACTTC. This gives the protein CASSWPGQPSYEQYF.

This clonotype was seen many times. V is TRBV29-1 and J is TRBJ2-5; D gene unclear. The CDR3 is made up of 10 amino acids. With 6 bases removed from V and 4 bases from J, the gap between germline ends came to 6 bases. The germline gives CDR1 SQVTM, CDR2 ANQGSEA. The CDR3 is CSVRRETQYF. The CDR3 region has the DNA TGCAGCGTGAGGCGAGAGACCCAGTACTTC. Variable domain in full (rest from reference TRBV29-1 and TRBJ2-5): SAVISQKPSRDICQRGTSLTIQCQVDSQVTMMFWYRQQPGQSLTLIATANQGSEATYESGFVIDKFPISRPNLTFSTLTVSNMSPEDSSIYLCSVRRETQYFGPGTRLLVL.

In this sample, this clonotype turned up many times. The chain joins TRBV4-3 to TRBJ2-1, with D tentatively TRBD1 (5 bases). Trimming left V 1 base short and J 4 bases short, with 5 bases between. CDR3 length equals 13 residues. The germline V gene has CDR1 LGHNA and CDR2 YSLEER. The CDR3 sequence is CASSQGQYNEQFF. The CDR3 region has the DNA TGCGCCAGCAGCCAAGGACAGTACAATGAGCAGTTCTTC.

As to this clonotype: The conserved phenylalanine or tryptophan normally closing the CDR3 is absent here, so this likely arose from a read error. No DNA is shown, since the ends of the CDR3 on it are uncertain; the CDR3 is the one TCRdb lists. This rearrangement joins TRBV6-2 or TRBV6-3 to TRBJ2-5; TRBD2 is the table's D call, not checked against the DNA. Per germline, CDR1 MNHEY and CDR2 SVGEGT. The CDR3 is made up of 16 amino acids, end residues included. CDR3 loop: CASSSYQTSGKETRYL.

This clonotype was seen repeatedly, ten times or more. The V call is TRBV7-2, the J call TRBJ2-7; maybe TRBD1 (6 bases). Germline values: CDR1 SGHTA, CDR2 FQGNSA. The ends were cut back, 5 bases at V and 1 base at J, with 21 bases in the middle. The CDR3 sequence is 17 residues long. The CDR3 DNA sequence: TGTGCCAGCAGCCCCCCGCGAGGGGGTCCCTCTTCCTACGAGCAGTACTTC. It encodes CASSPPRGGPSSYEQYF.

This clonotype was counted ten times or more. This CDR3 reads CASSSSGGPGETQYF. The CDR3 DNA is TGTGCCAGCAGCTCTAGCGGGGGGCCCGGAGAGACCCAGTACTTC. The J gene is TRBJ2-5, the V gene TRBV7-2; 11 bases match TRBD2. J gave up 4 bases and V 4 bases, and 5 bases lay outside the gene matches. Germline-derived CDR1 and CDR2 are SGHTA and FQGNSA. This CDR3 has 15 residues.